Sequencing of this T cell receptor (beta chain) was carried out in a study of shared clonotypes between healthy human individuals. It was CD45RO-negative cells, positively selected for CCR7, that made up naive CD8 cells, with terminally differentiated effector memory CD45RA+ cells excluded. This clone has a single count. Some clones are missing from TCRdb's copy, which holds only in-frame ones; the method was immunoSEQ multiplex PCR. This sample yields 2 million or so clones, of which approximately 94% are seen a single time; 0.85% to 1.3% belongs to the top ten. The origin of this receptor is a man between 18 and 35 years old in good health. The sample comprised naive CD8+ T cells sorted from blood.

For the CDR3, the DNA is TGTGCCAGCAGTATCCGGGACAGCCCGTTAGGGGGCTACACCTTC. It translates to CASSIRDSPLGGYTF. This chain links TRBV27 with TRBJ1-2, with TRBD1 matching 7 bases. The CDR3 runs to 15 residues. The V gene end was trimmed by 5 bases and the J gene end by 8 bases; junction bases not matched to a gene: 14. CDR1 is MNHEY, CDR2 SMNVEV, per germline (reference sequence).